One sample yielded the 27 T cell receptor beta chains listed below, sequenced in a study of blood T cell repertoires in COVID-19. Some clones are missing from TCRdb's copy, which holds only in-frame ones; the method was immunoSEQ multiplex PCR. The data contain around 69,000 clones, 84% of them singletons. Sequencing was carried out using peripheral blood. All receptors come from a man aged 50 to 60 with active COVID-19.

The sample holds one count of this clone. The CDR3 sequence is CASSQGWQGVNTIYF. The CDR3 region has the DNA TGTGCCAGCAGCCAGGGGTGGCAGGGGGTAAACACCATATATTTT. The chain joins TRBV3-1 (or the pseudogene TRBV3-2) to TRBJ1-3, with TRBD1 identical over 7 bases. With 3 bases clipped from V and 6 bases from J, the junction kept 8 bases outside the gene matches. Germline V gives CDR1 LGHDT, CDR2 YNNKEL (reference sequence). This CDR3 is built from 15 residues.

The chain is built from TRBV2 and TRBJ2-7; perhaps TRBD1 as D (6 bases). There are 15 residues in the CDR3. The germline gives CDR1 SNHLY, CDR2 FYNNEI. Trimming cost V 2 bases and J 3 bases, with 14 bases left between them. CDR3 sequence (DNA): TGTGCCAGCAGTGAATTGGTGGTCAGGGGCTACGAGCAGTACTTC. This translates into CASSELVVRGYEQYF. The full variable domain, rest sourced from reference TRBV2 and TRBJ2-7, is EPEVTQTPSHQVTQMGQEVILRCVPISNHLYFYWYRQILGQKVEFLVSFYNNEISEKSEIFDDQFSVERPDGSNFTLKIRSTKLEDSAMYFCASSELVVRGYEQYFGPGTRLTVT.

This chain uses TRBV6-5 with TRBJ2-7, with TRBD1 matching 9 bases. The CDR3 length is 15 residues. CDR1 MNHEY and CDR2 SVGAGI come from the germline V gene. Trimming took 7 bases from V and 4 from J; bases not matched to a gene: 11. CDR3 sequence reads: CASTVGDRVRYEQYF. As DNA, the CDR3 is TGTGCCAGCACCGTAGGGGACAGGGTGAGGTACGAGCAGTACTTC.

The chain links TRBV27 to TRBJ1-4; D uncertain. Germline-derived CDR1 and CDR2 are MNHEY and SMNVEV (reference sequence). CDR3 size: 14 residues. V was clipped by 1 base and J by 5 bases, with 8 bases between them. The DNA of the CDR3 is TGTGCCAGCAGTTTATTCCCGGTGAATGAAAAACTGTTTTTT. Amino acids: CASSLFPVNEKLFF. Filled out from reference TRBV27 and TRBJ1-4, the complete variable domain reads EAQVTQNPRYLITVTGKKLTVTCSQNMNHEYMSWYRQDPGLGLRQIYYSMNVEVTDKGDVPEGYKVSRKEKRNFPLILESPSPNQTSLYFCASSLFPVNEKLFFGSGTQLSVL.

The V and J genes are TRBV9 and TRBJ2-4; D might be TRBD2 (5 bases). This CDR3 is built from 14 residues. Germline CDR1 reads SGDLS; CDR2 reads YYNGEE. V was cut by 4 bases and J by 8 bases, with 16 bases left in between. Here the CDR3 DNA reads TGTGCCAGCAGCCCCATAACTAGTAACGACATTCAGTACTTC. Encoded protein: CASSPITSNDIQYF.

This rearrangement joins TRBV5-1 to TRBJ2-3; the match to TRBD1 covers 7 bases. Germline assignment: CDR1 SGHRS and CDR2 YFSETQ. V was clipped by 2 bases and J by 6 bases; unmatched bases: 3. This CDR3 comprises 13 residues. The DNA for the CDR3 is TGCGCCAGCAGCTTACTACAGGGGGATACGCAGTATTTT. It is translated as CASSLLQGDTQYF.

The CDR3 region is CAGQGPEDTQYF. The CDR3 bases are TGTGCCGGCCAGGGGCCCGAGGATACGCAGTATTTT. The gene calls are TRBV6-6 and TRBJ2-3; the D gene is possibly TRBD1 (6 bases). This CDR3 spans 12 amino acids. Germline V CDR1 and CDR2: MNHNY, SVGAGI (reference sequence). V was clipped by 11 bases and J by 6 bases, with 15 bases between them.

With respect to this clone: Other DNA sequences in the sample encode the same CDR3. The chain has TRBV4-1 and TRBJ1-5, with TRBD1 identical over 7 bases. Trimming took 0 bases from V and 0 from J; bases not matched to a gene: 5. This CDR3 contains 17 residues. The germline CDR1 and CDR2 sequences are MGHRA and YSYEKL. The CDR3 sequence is CASSQDGTAYSNQPQHF. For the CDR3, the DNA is TGCGCCAGCAGCCAAGATGGGACAGCCTATAGCAATCAGCCCCAGCATTTT.

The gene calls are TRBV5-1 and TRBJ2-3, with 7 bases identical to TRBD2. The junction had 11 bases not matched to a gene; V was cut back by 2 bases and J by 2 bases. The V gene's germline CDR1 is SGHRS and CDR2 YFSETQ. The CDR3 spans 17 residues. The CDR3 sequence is CASSLNPGAGITDTQYF. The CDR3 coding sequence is TGCGCCAGCAGCTTAAATCCGGGAGCGGGAATCACAGATACGCAGTATTTT. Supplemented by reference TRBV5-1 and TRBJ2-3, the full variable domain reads KAGVTQTPRYLIKTRGQQVTLSCSPISGHRSVSWYQQTPGQGLQFLFEYFSETQRNKGNFPGRFSGRQFSNSRSEMNVSTLELGDSALYLCASSLNPGAGITDTQYFGPGTRLTVL.

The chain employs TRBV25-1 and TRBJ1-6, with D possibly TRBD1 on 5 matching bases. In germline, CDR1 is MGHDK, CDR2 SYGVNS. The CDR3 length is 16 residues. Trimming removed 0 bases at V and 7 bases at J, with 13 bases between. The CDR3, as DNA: TGTGCCAGCAGTGAATATAGAGGGACTGAGAATTCACCCCTCCACTTT. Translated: CASSEYRGTENSPLHF.

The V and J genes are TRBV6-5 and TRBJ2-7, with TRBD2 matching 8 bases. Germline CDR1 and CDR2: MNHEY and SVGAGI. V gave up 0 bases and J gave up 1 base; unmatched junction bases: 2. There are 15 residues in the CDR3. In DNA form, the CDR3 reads TGTGCCAGCAGTTACTCCCCGGGAGGGTCCTACGAGCAGTACTTC. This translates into CASSYSPGGSYEQYF.

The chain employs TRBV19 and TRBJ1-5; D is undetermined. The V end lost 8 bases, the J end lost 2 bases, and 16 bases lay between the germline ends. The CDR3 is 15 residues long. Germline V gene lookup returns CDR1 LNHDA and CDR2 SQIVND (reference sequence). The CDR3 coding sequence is TGTGCCAGTCGCACAGAACCCGGGGGCAATCAGCCCCAGCATTTT. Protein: CASRTEPGGNQPQHF.

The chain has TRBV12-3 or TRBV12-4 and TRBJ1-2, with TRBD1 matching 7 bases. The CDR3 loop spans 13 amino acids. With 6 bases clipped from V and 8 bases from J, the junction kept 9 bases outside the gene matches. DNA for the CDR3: TGTGCCAGCAGACACACAGGGGTGGGGGGCTACACCTTC. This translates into CASRHTGVGGYTF.

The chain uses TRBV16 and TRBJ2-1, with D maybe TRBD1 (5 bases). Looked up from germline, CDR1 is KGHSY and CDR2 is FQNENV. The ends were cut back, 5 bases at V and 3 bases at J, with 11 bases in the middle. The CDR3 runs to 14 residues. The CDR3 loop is CASSDLGDYNEQFF. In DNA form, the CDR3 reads TGTGCCAGCAGCGACTTAGGGGACTACAATGAGCAGTTCTTC.

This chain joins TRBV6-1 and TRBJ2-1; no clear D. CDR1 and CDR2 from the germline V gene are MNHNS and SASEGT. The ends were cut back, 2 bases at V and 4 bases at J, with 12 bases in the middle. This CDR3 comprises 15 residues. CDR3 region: CASSESPRKYNEQFF. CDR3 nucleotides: TGTGCCAGCAGTGAATCCCCCAGGAAGTACAATGAGCAGTTCTTC.

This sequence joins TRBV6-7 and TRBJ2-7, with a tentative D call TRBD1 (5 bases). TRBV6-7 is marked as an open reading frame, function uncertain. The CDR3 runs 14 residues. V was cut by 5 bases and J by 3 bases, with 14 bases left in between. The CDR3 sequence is CASSTRDHYYEQYF. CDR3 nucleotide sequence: TGTGCCAGCAGTACCAGGGATCATTACTACGAGCAGTACTTC.

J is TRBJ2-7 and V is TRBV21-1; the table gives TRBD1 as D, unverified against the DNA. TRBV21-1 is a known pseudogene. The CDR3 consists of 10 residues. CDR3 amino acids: CARGAGEQYF. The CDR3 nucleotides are TGTGCCAGGGGGGCGGGCGAGCAGTACTTC.

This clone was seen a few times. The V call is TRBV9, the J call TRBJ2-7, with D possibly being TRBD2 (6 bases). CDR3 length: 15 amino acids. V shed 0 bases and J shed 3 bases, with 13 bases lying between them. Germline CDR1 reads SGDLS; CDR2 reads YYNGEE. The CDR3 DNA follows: TGTGCCAGCAGCGTAGGCTCGGGGGTAGTCTACGAGCAGTACTTC. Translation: CASSVGSGVVYEQYF.

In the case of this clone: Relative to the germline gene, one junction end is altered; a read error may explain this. CDR3 coding DNA: TGCGCCAGTAGCTTGGTTGGTTTCTCAGGGCTGAATGAGCAGTTCTTC. Translation gives CASSLVGFSGLNEQFF. This chain links TRBV5-1 with TRBJ2-1; D may be TRBD1 (5 bases). Germline lookup yields CDR1 SGHRS and CDR2 YFSETQ. This CDR3 comprises 16 residues.

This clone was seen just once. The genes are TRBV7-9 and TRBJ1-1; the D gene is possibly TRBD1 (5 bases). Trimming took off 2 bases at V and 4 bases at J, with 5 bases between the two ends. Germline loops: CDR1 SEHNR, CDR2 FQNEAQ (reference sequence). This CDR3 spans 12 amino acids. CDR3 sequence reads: CASSLRGTEAFF. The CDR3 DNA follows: TGTGCCAGCAGCTTAAGGGGCACTGAAGCTTTCTTT.

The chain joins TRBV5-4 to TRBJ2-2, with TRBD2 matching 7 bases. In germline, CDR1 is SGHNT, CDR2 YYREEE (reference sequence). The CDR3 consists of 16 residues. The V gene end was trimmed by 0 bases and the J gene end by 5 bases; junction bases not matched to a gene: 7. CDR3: CASSLAPGGGTGELFF. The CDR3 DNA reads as TGTGCCAGCAGCTTGGCACCCGGGGGAGGGACCGGGGAGCTGTTTTTT.

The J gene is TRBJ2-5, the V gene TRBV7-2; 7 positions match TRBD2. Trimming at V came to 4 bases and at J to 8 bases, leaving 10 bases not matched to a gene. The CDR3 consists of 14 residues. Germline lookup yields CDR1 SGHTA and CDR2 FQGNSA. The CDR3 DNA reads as TGTGCCAGCAGCTCCTCAGGCGGGGGTTCCACCCAGTACTTC. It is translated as CASSSSGGGSTQYF.

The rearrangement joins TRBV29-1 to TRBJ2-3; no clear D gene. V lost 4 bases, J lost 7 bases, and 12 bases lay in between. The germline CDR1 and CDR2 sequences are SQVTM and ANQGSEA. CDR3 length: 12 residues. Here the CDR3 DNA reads TGCAGCGTTGGAGCCCTTAGCAATACGCAGTATTTT. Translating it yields CSVGALSNTQYF.

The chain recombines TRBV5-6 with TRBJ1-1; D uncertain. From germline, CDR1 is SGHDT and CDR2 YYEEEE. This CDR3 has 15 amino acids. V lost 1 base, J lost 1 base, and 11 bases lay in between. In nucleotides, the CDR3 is TGTGCCAGCAGCTTGCCTAGGCGGGCGAACACTGAAGCTTTCTTT. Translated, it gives CASSLPRRANTEAFF.

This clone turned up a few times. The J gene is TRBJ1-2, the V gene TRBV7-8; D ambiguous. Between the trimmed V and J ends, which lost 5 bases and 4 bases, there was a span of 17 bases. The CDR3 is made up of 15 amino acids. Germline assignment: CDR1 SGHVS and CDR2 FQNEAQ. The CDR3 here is CASSAQSGPLYGYTF. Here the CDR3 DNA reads TGTGCCAGCAGCGCGCAAAGCGGACCGCTCTATGGCTACACCTTC.

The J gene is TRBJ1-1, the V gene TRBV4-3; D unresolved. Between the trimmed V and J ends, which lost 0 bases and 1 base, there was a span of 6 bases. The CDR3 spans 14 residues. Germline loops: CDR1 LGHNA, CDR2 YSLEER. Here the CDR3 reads CASSQEFRNTEAFF. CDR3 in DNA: TGCGCCAGCAGCCAAGAATTCAGGAACACTGAAGCTTTCTTT.

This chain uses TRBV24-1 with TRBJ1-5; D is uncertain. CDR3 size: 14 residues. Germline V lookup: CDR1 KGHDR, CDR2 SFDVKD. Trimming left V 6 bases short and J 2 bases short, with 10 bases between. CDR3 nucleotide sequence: TGTGCCACCAGTCCACTTGGAGGCAATCAGCCCCAGCATTTT. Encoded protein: CATSPLGGNQPQHF.